Detailed here is one T cell receptor beta chain. Using immunoSEQ multiplex PCR, the repertoire was profiled, and TCRdb retains in-frame clones only, with some absent. The sample shows about 110,000 clones, 80% to 95% of them seen only once. This entry comes from a study of T cell changes during pregnancy in multiple sclerosis. Trimming shortened V by 2 bases and J by 4 bases, and 12 bases separated the two germline ends. CDR3 length equals 15 residues. Germline-derived CDR1 and CDR2 are MNHEY and SVGAGI. The TCR sequence derives from a female donor with multiple sclerosis, enrolled in a pregnancy study. The chain recombines TRBV6-5 with TRBJ1-3; D gene unclear. This specimen was peripheral blood, taken after pregnancy. CDR3 residues: CASSYEGSPGNTIYF. Here the CDR3 DNA reads TGTGCCAGCAGTTACGAGGGAAGTCCCGGAAACACCATATATTTT.